Presented here are 16 T cell receptor beta chains from one specimen sequenced in a study of blood T cell repertoires in COVID-19 (dated by TCRdb to the early 2020s). Libraries were built with the immunoSEQ multiplex PCR assay. This is the immuneACCESS table as TCRdb keeps it, with only in-frame sequences that have V and J called. A part of the clones is gone; compared with another copy, unresolved V genes explain less than half, and the rest is unexplained. Within this sample are 250,000 or so clones, with 88% of them counted one time only. The ten largest clonotypes hold around 3% of the sample. Specimen: PBMCs or T cells enriched from blood (not recorded which). The source of these receptors is a woman aged 35 to 49 who had been exposed to COVID-19.

The CDR3, as DNA: TGTGCCAGCAGTAGCGGGACAAGGGCCCAAGAGACCCAGTACTTC. Translating it yields CASSSGTRAQETQYF. The chain recombines TRBV28 with TRBJ2-5; D possibly corresponds to TRBD2 (7 bases). This CDR3 spans 15 amino acids. The V gene's germline CDR1 is MDHEN and CDR2 SYDVKM. V dropped 5 bases and J dropped 1 base, with 14 bases sitting between them.

On this clone: Relative to the germline gene, one junction end is altered; a read error may explain this. The chain joins TRBV7-9 to TRBJ2-1; 11 nucleotides line up with TRBD2. CDR3 length: 13 amino acids. The V gene's germline CDR1 is SEHNR and CDR2 FQNEAQ (reference sequence). Here the CDR3 reads CASSLTSGTLLLF. CDR3 in DNA: TGTGCCAGCAGCTTGACTAGCGGGACCCTCCTTCTCTTC.

The rearrangement links TRBV7-9 to TRBJ1-4; D uncertain. Looked up from germline, CDR1 is SEHNR and CDR2 is FQNEAQ (reference sequence). V lost 5 bases to trimming and J lost 4 bases, with 8 bases between them. This CDR3 region has 13 residues. DNA for the CDR3: TGTGCCAGCAGCGGCGGGTTTAATGAAAAACTGTTTTTT. It encodes CASSGGFNEKLFF.

This clone was detected a few times. The chain couples TRBV20-1 to TRBJ2-1; 10 bases line up with TRBD2. The germline V gene encodes CDR1 DFQATT and CDR2 SNEGSKA (reference sequence). J gave up 4 bases and V 3 bases, and 3 bases lay outside the gene matches. This CDR3 contains 14 residues. The CDR3 coding sequence is TGCAGTGCTAGTGGGACTAGCGCATACAATGAGCAGTTCTTC. Amino acids: CSASGTSAYNEQFF.

The V call is TRBV25-1, the J call TRBJ2-1; 10 bases line up with TRBD2. This CDR3 spans 16 amino acids. V lost 5 bases to trimming and J lost 3 bases; unmatched junction nucleotides: 7. Germline CDR1 MGHDK, CDR2 SYGVNS. The CDR3 coding sequence is TGTGCCAGCAGTCCCTCGGGACTAGCGTTCTACAATGAGCAGTTCTTC. Translated, it gives CASSPSGLAFYNEQFF. The full variable domain, completed using reference TRBV25-1 and TRBJ2-1, is EADIYQTPRYLVIGTGKKITLECSQTMGHDKMYWYQQDPGMELHLIHYSYGVNSTEKGDLSSESTVSRIRTEHFPLTLESARPSHTSQYLCASSPSGLAFYNEQFFGPGTRLTVL.

V usage is TRBV27 and J usage is TRBJ2-1; 13 bases agree with TRBD2. CDR1 and CDR2 from the germline V gene are MNHEY and SMNVEV (reference sequence). The CDR3 extends over 16 amino acids. The V gene end was trimmed by 5 bases and the J gene end by 8 bases; junction bases not matched to a gene: 9. The CDR3 DNA reads TGTGCCAGCAGTCCGCGAACTAGCGGGAGGGCCTATGAGCAGTTCTTC. The encoded protein is CASSPRTSGRAYEQFF.

CDR3 loop: CASSQGRNTEAFF. The CDR3 DNA reads as TGTGCCAGCAGCCAGGGGCGGAACACTGAAGCTTTCTTT. The rearrangement joins TRBV14 to TRBJ1-1, with a possible D match to TRBD1 (5 bases). Germline V gene data show CDR1 as SGHDN and CDR2 as FVKESK. With 3 bases removed from V and 1 base from J, the gap between germline ends came to 6 bases. CDR3 length: 13 residues. The whole variable domain, remainder taken from reference TRBV14 and TRBJ1-1, is EAGVTQFPSHSVIEKGQTVTLRCDPISGHDNLYWYRRVMGKEIKFLLHFVKESKQDESGMPNNRFLAERTGGTYSTLKVQPAELEDSGVYFCASSQGRNTEAFFGQGTRLTVV.

The chain recombines TRBV25-1 with TRBJ1-1, with a tentative D call TRBD1 (5 bases). V lost 0 bases, J lost 0 bases, and 5 bases lay in between. This CDR3 comprises 14 residues. Germline CDR1 MGHDK, CDR2 SYGVNS. The CDR3 bases are TGTGCCAGCAGTGAATACAGGGTGAACACTGAAGCTTTCTTT. This gives the protein CASSEYRVNTEAFF.

V is TRBV25-1 and J is TRBJ2-2; a possible D gene is TRBD1 (6 bases). V was clipped by 7 bases and J by 0 bases, with 12 bases between them. The CDR3 covers 15 residues. The germline V gene has CDR1 MGHDK and CDR2 SYGVNS. CDR3 residues: CASIGGQPNTGELFF. The CDR3 coding sequence is TGTGCCAGCATAGGGGGACAACCGAACACCGGGGAGCTGTTTTTT.

This clone was detected once. This sequence joins TRBV18 and TRBJ1-1; tentatively, D is TRBD1 (5 bases). The CDR3 loop spans 14 amino acids. V lost 3 bases and J 4 bases, leaving 12 bases between the germline ends. CDR1 is KGHSH and CDR2 is LQKENI in the germline V gene. This CDR3 reads CASSPRGGATEAFF. Here the CDR3 DNA reads TGTGCCAGCTCACCCCGGGGGGGTGCCACTGAAGCTTTCTTT.

The rearrangement links TRBV3-1 (or the pseudogene TRBV3-2) to TRBJ2-1; 8 bases match TRBD2. Unmatched junction bases numbered 11, after V lost 5 bases and J lost 2 bases. This CDR3 contains 17 residues. Germline V gene sequence: CDR1 LGHDT, CDR2 YNNKEL (reference sequence). The CDR3 DNA reads TGTGCCAGCAGCGGAAGAAGGGCGGGGGGCACCTACAATGAGCAGTTCTTC. As protein: CASSGRRAGGTYNEQFF.

This chain links TRBV7-2 with TRBJ1-2, with 7 bases that match TRBD1. The CDR3 extends over 12 amino acids. Germline V CDR1 and CDR2: SGHTA, FQGNSA. The V segment lost 8 bases and the J segment 4 bases; nucleotides outside the gene matches: 4. In DNA form, the CDR3 reads TGTGCCAGCGGGACAGATACCTATGGCTACACCTTC. Protein product: CASGTDTYGYTF.

J is TRBJ1-3 and V is TRBV7-6, with 7 nucleotides matching TRBD1. Trimming took 2 bases from V and 0 from J; bases not matched to a gene: 7. This CDR3 is built from 17 residues. Looked up from germline, CDR1 is SGHVS and CDR2 is FNYEAQ. The CDR3: CASSLYGRGASGNTIYF. In DNA, the CDR3 is TGTGCCAGCAGCTTATATGGCAGGGGGGCCTCTGGAAACACCATATATTTT. The whole variable domain, remainder taken from reference TRBV7-6 and TRBJ1-3, is GAGVSQSPRYKVTKRGQDVALRCDPISGHVSLYWYRQALGQGPEFLTYFNYEAQQDKSGLPNDRFSAERPEGSISTLTIQRTEQRDSAMYRCASSLYGRGASGNTIYFGEGSWLTVV.

V usage is TRBV5-1 and J usage is TRBJ2-5; 9 bases fit TRBD2. Germline CDR1 is SGHRS and CDR2 is YFSETQ. V dropped 4 bases and J dropped 4; count of bases not matched to a gene: 11. The CDR3 is 16 residues long. The CDR3 loop reads CASSPGTSRERETQYF. CDR3 sequence (DNA): TGCGCCAGCAGCCCCGGGACTAGCAGGGAGAGAGAGACCCAGTACTTC.

The gene calls are TRBV7-8 and TRBJ2-5, with TRBD2 identical over 13 bases. The CDR3 extends over 17 amino acids. Trimming at V came to 5 bases and at J to 4 bases, leaving 10 bases not matched to a gene. Per germline, CDR1 SGHVS and CDR2 FQNEAQ. The CDR3 sequence: CASSGITSGGVGETQYF. CDR3 coding DNA: TGTGCCAGCAGCGGGATCACTAGCGGGGGGGTAGGAGAGACCCAGTACTTC.

The V gene is TRBV2, the J gene TRBJ1-1; TRBD1 aligns across 9 bases. V was clipped by 1 base and J by 0 bases; unmatched bases: 6. This CDR3 has 17 amino acids. Germline assignment: CDR1 SNHLY and CDR2 FYNNEI. The chain's CDR3 is CASSEGRDRVVNTEAFF. The CDR3 nucleotides read TGTGCCAGCAGTGAAGGCCGGGACAGGGTGGTGAACACTGAAGCTTTCTTT. The full variable domain, its missing parts supplied by reference TRBV2 and TRBJ1-1, is EPEVTQTPSHQVTQMGQEVILRCVPISNHLYFYWYRQILGQKVEFLVSFYNNEISEKSEIFDDQFSVERPDGSNFTLKIRSTKLEDSAMYFCASSEGRDRVVNTEAFFGQGTRLTVV.